One and the same sample provided the 32 T cell receptor beta chains below, sequenced in a study of Ad26.COV2.S vaccination and SARS-CoV-2 variants. Produced via immunoSEQ multiplex PCR; TCRdb's table is partial and in-frame only. The sample comprises under 400,000 clones, around 87% of which are singletons, and approximately 3.6% rests with the top ten. Treatment defined: some 20 received Ad26.COV2.S at low or high dose, single or two shots; roughly 5 received placebo; per-sample allocation not given. Day 63 after the first vaccine or placebo injection was the time point for sampling. Specimen: peripheral blood, collected in a trial of Ad26.COV2.S vaccine versus placebo. Every receptor here comes from a person between 18 and 59 years old who received the Ad26.COV2.S COVID-19 vaccine or a placebo.

A few counts support this clone. V gene TRBV7-8 combines with J gene TRBJ1-3; D is unresolved. Trimming cost V 5 bases and J 0 bases, with 8 bases left between them. The CDR3 is 14 residues long. Germline V gene lookup returns CDR1 SGHVS and CDR2 FQNEAQ. CDR3 in amino acids: CASSLSTSGNTIYF. CDR3 in DNA: TGTGCCAGCAGCCTCTCAACCTCTGGAAACACCATATATTTT.

The chain couples TRBV7-6 to TRBJ1-3; D unclear. Between the trimmed V and J ends, which lost 4 bases and 3 bases, there was a span of 1 base. CDR3 length: 11 residues. Germline-derived CDR1 and CDR2 are SGHVS and FNYEAQ. DNA of the CDR3: TGTGCCAGCAGCTATGGAAACACCATATATTTT. It codes for CASSYGNTIYF.

V gene TRBV7-2 combines with J gene TRBJ2-3; 10 positions match TRBD2. The germline CDR1 and CDR2 sequences are SGHTA and FQGNSA. This CDR3 has 16 amino acids. Germline trimming cut 1 base from V and 4 bases from J; bases unmatched to any gene: 5. In DNA form, the CDR3 reads TGTGCCAGCAGCTTAGTTAGCGGGGGGCCAGCAGATACGCAGTATTTT. Its translation: CASSLVSGGPADTQYF.

The chain links TRBV6-5 to TRBJ2-1, with 10 bases matching TRBD2. The V gene end was trimmed by 6 bases and the J gene end by 8 bases; junction bases not matched to a gene: 7. The CDR3 loop spans 14 amino acids. Germline CDR1 reads MNHEY; CDR2 reads SVGAGI. The CDR3 nucleotides are TGTGCCAGCAGGGATAGCGGGGGGCGGGATGAGCAGTTCTTC. The encoded protein is CASRDSGGRDEQFF.

The chain combines TRBV30 with TRBJ1-3; TRBD1 might be the D (5 bases). With 4 bases removed from V and 2 bases from J, the gap between germline ends came to 18 bases. Germline loops: CDR1 GTSNPN, CDR2 SVGIG (reference sequence). There are 16 residues in the CDR3. The CDR3 sequence: CAWTTPMGGPGNTIYF. The CDR3 nucleotides are TGTGCCTGGACCACGCCAATGGGGGGTCCTGGAAACACCATATATTTT.

This clone was observed a single time. The chain recombines TRBV5-3 with TRBJ2-1; maybe TRBD1 (5 bases). TRBV5-3 qualifies as an ORF whose function is uncertain. Trimming pared 2 bases from V and 6 bases from J, leaving 18 bases between. There are 16 residues in the CDR3. In DNA form, the CDR3 reads TGTGCCAGAAGCTTTGGCCCTCAGGGATCCCGCAATGAGCAGTTCTTC. Its protein is CARSFGPQGSRNEQFF.

The sample holds a few counts of this clone. The gene calls are TRBV29-1 and TRBJ2-2, with D unclear. CDR1 SQVTM and CDR2 ANQGSEA come from the germline V gene. The CDR3 sequence is 12 residues long. V was shortened by 7 bases and J by 6 bases, with 12 bases between the two germline ends. The CDR3 DNA reads as TGCAGCGGGGGAAGAGAGGCCGGGGAGCTGTTTTTT. Amino acid sequence: CSGGREAGELFF.

In this sample, this clone turned up once. The chain has TRBV2 and TRBJ1-4; weak D call: TRBD1 (5 bases). The CDR3 sequence is 16 residues long. V was trimmed by 2 bases and J by 0 bases, leaving 10 bases between them. CDR1 SNHLY and CDR2 FYNNEI come from the germline V gene. The CDR3 here is CASSEFGTATNEKLFF. The CDR3 coding sequence is TGTGCCAGCAGTGAATTCGGGACTGCAACTAATGAAAAACTGTTTTTT. The whole variable domain, remainder taken from reference TRBV2 and TRBJ1-4, is EPEVTQTPSHQVTQMGQEVILRCVPISNHLYFYWYRQILGQKVEFLVSFYNNEISEKSEIFDDQFSVERPDGSNFTLKIRSTKLEDSAMYFCASSEFGTATNEKLFFGSGTQLSVL.

The chain has TRBV7-9 and TRBJ2-5; possibly TRBD1 for D (6 bases). The CDR3 consists of 14 residues. The V gene's germline CDR1 is SEHNR and CDR2 FQNEAQ (reference sequence). Trimming shortened V by 0 bases and J by 4 bases, and 9 bases separated the two germline ends. The CDR3, as DNA: TGTGCCAGCAGCTTAGCTACAGGGCGAGAGACCCAGTACTTC. Protein: CASSLATGRETQYF.

The V gene is TRBV6-5, the J gene TRBJ2-5; 7 bases are a match to TRBD1. The CDR3 totals 15 residues. Germline V CDR1 and CDR2: MNHEY, SVGAGI. V gave up 0 bases and J gave up 2 bases; unmatched junction bases: 3. CDR3 in amino acids: CASSYSTGTQETQYF. CDR3 DNA sequence: TGTGCCAGCAGTTACTCGACAGGGACACAAGAGACCCAGTACTTC.

The chain employs TRBV7-9 and TRBJ1-2; D gene uncertain. CDR1 and CDR2 from the germline V gene are SEHNR and FQNEAQ (reference sequence). With 0 bases removed from V and 8 bases from J, the gap between germline ends came to 16 bases. The CDR3 has 15 residues. CDR3 DNA sequence: TGTGCCAGCAGCTTAGCGGGGTTAGAGGCCCAGGGCTACACCTTC. Protein: CASSLAGLEAQGYTF. Full variable domain (remainder filled in from reference TRBV7-9 and TRBJ1-2): DTGVSQNPRHKITKRGQNVTFRCDPISEHNRLYWYRQTLGQGPEFLTYFQNEAQLEKSRLLSDRFSAERPKGSFSTLEIQRTEQGDSAMYLCASSLAGLEAQGYTFGSGTRLTVV.

V usage is TRBV6-5 and J usage is TRBJ2-1; the match to TRBD2 covers 7 bases. V shed 2 bases and J 4 bases; nucleotides not matched to a gene: 8. In germline, CDR1 is MNHEY, CDR2 SVGAGI. CDR3 length: 16 amino acids. In DNA form, the CDR3 reads TGTGCCAGCAGTTACGGAGGCGGGGGTCCGTACAATGAGCAGTTCTTC. Amino acids: CASSYGGGGPYNEQFF.

The CDR3, as DNA: TGTGCCAGCAGCTTAAGTTTGCGGGGGGGCCTTCACAATGAGCAGTTCTTC. Its translation is CASSLSLRGGLHNEQFF. This rearrangement joins TRBV7-9 to TRBJ2-1, with 9 bases aligning to TRBD2. V dropped 2 bases and J dropped 5; count of bases not matched to a gene: 10. Germline V gives CDR1 SEHNR, CDR2 FQNEAQ (reference sequence). The CDR3 totals 17 residues. Full variable domain (rest looked up from reference TRBV7-9 and TRBJ2-1): DTGVSQNPRHKITKRGQNVTFRCDPISEHNRLYWYRQTLGQGPEFLTYFQNEAQLEKSRLLSDRFSAERPKGSFSTLEIQRTEQGDSAMYLCASSLSLRGGLHNEQFFGPGTRLTVL.

With respect to this clone: The sample has other DNA sequences that encode this CDR3 too. V usage is TRBV12-3 or TRBV12-4 and J usage is TRBJ1-5; D might be TRBD1 (5 bases). The CDR3 sequence is 13 residues long. V was trimmed by 3 bases and J by 7 bases, leaving 10 bases between them. Here the CDR3 reads CASSFGGNQPQHF. The CDR3 DNA sequence: TGTGCCAGCAGTTTCGGGGGGAACCAGCCCCAGCATTTT.

The V call is TRBV9, the J call TRBJ2-3, with 8 bases lining up with TRBD2. CDR1 and CDR2 from the germline V gene are SGDLS and YYNGEE. The V gene end was trimmed by 0 bases and the J gene end by 6 bases; junction bases not matched to a gene: 0. This CDR3 is built from 13 residues. The CDR3 DNA follows: TGTGCCAGCAGCGTAGCGGGGGGGGATACGCAGTATTTT. This sequence encodes CASSVAGGDTQYF.

This clone was found once. This chain joins TRBV12-3 or TRBV12-4 and TRBJ2-7; possible D gene TRBD1, 6 bases. The CDR3 totals 13 residues. Trimming removed 5 bases at V and 1 base at J, with 9 bases between. This chain's CDR3 is CASSMQGSYEQYF. CDR3 sequence (DNA): TGTGCCAGCAGTATGCAGGGGTCCTACGAGCAGTACTTC.

The CDR3 region is CASSGTGGGIYQETQYF. In DNA form, the CDR3 reads TGTGCCAGCAGTGGGACAGGTGGGGGGATCTACCAAGAGACCCAGTACTTC. This sequence joins TRBV2 and TRBJ2-5; TRBD1 might be the D (7 bases). The CDR3 is 17 residues long. Germline CDR1 reads SNHLY; CDR2 reads FYNNEI. The V gene lost 4 bases and the J gene lost 0 bases, with 18 bases spanning the gap.

This chain uses TRBV5-6 with TRBJ1-5; D is ambiguous. Trimming took off 2 bases at V and 0 bases at J, with 9 bases between the two ends. CDR3 length: 15 residues. Germline V gene sequence: CDR1 SGHDT, CDR2 YYEEEE. Written as DNA, the CDR3 is TGTGCCAGCAGCTTCGGGGTGCGTAGCAATCAGCCCCAGCATTTT. Translated, it gives CASSFGVRSNQPQHF.

The chain carries TRBV3-1 (or the pseudogene TRBV3-2) and TRBJ2-2; no definite D call. Germline V gene data show CDR1 as LGHDT and CDR2 as YNNKEL (reference sequence). Trimming removed 1 base at V and 1 base at J, with 7 bases between. CDR3 length equals 15 residues. CDR3 DNA: TGTGCCAGCAGCCAAGTTGTCAAGAACACCGGGGAGCTGTTTTTT. Translation: CASSQVVKNTGELFF.

This chain links TRBV27 with TRBJ2-7, with TRBD2 identical over 10 bases. Germline values: CDR1 MNHEY, CDR2 SMNVEV (reference sequence). V gave up 5 bases and J gave up 3 bases; unmatched junction bases: 10. The CDR3 covers 16 residues. CDR3 amino acids: CASSNLAGGLIYEQYF. CDR3 coding DNA: TGTGCCAGCAGTAACTTAGCGGGGGGCCTGATCTACGAGCAGTACTTC.

This clone was seen more than once but under ten times. The rearrangement links TRBV13 to TRBJ2-7; 7 bases line up with TRBD2. Per the germline V gene, CDR1 is PRHDT and CDR2 is FYEKMQ (reference sequence). The CDR3 is made up of 15 amino acids. J lost 3 bases, V lost 0 bases, and 5 bases had no gene match. CDR3 nucleotides: TGTGCCAGCAGCTTAGGAGGACTAGACCTCTACGAGCAGTACTTC. Translating gives CASSLGGLDLYEQYF.

The table lists this clone with a few counts. V is TRBV2 and J is TRBJ1-2, with D tentatively TRBD1 (5 bases). The CDR3 length is 13 residues. V lost 1 base to trimming and J lost 3 bases, with 6 bases between them. Germline V lookup: CDR1 SNHLY, CDR2 FYNNEI. The chain's CDR3 is CASSEGGYYGYTF. The CDR3 coding sequence is TGTGCCAGCAGTGAAGGGGGGTACTATGGCTACACCTTC.

The gene calls are TRBV2 and TRBJ2-3; tentative D call: TRBD2 (7 bases). Germline-derived CDR1 and CDR2 are SNHLY and FYNNEI. Between the trimmed V and J ends, which lost 5 bases and 2 bases, there was a span of 14 bases. CDR3 length: 15 residues. The CDR3 nucleotides read TGTGCCAGCAGTAAGAGGGGGGGGGCCACAGATACGCAGTATTTT. This gives the protein CASSKRGGATDTQYF.

This clone was seen once. The rearrangement uses TRBV19 and TRBJ2-7; D is perhaps TRBD2 (6 bases). V lost 9 bases, J lost 3 bases, and 12 bases lay in between. Germline V gene data show CDR1 as LNHDA and CDR2 as SQIVND (reference sequence). There are 12 residues in the CDR3. The CDR3 DNA follows: TGTGCCAGCGCCGCCGGGGGCTACGAGCAGTACTTC. This translates into CASAAGGYEQYF.

This clone was observed once. This sequence joins TRBV30 and TRBJ1-2; the D is unclear. CDR3 length: 13 amino acids. The V end lost 8 bases, the J end lost 5 bases, and 18 bases lay between the germline ends. The germline V gene encodes CDR1 GTSNPN and CDR2 SVGIG (reference sequence). The CDR3 region has the DNA TGTGCCAGCAGCTACAATTTACAGTATGGCTACACCTTC. Encoded protein: CASSYNLQYGYTF.

This clone was seen once. The V gene is TRBV12-5, the J gene TRBJ2-1, with 10 bases fitting TRBD2. The V gene end was trimmed by 2 bases and the J gene end by 7 bases; junction bases not matched to a gene: 8. This CDR3 contains 16 residues. Germline CDR1 LGHNT, CDR2 FRNRAP. CDR3 loop: CASGLPSSGGSNEQFF. The CDR3 nucleotides are TGTGCTAGTGGTTTGCCTTCTAGCGGGGGATCAAATGAGCAGTTCTTC.

The chain couples TRBV11-2 to TRBJ2-3; D gene uncertain. Deletions cut 5 bases from V and 0 bases from J, with 12 bases between. CDR1 and CDR2 from the germline V gene are SGHAT and FQNNGV. The CDR3 loop spans 15 amino acids. The CDR3 sequence is CASSIGQLSTDTQYF. In DNA, the CDR3 is TGTGCCAGCAGCATAGGTCAACTAAGCACAGATACGCAGTATTTT.

V gene TRBV7-3 combines with J gene TRBJ2-7; a weak D match, TRBD2 (5 bases). V was shortened by 7 bases and J by 4 bases, with 8 bases between the two germline ends. The CDR3 consists of 11 residues. CDR1 and CDR2 from the germline V gene are SGHTA and FQGTGA. The DNA of the CDR3 is TGTGCCAGCACCCGGGGATACGAGCAGTACTTC. Translating gives CASTRGYEQYF.

Only a few counts were recorded for this clone. The chain carries TRBV15 and TRBJ2-7; weak D call: TRBD1 (6 bases). The CDR3 sequence is 15 residues long. Germline V gene lookup returns CDR1 LNHNV and CDR2 YYDKDF (reference sequence). The ends were cut back, 1 base at V and 3 bases at J, with 13 bases in the middle. CDR3 region: CATSRAKQGNYEQYF. The CDR3 nucleotides read TGTGCCACCAGCAGAGCGAAACAGGGTAACTACGAGCAGTACTTC.

The chain is built from TRBV3-1 (or the pseudogene TRBV3-2) and TRBJ1-1, with TRBD1 matching 8 bases. CDR3 length: 14 amino acids. V gave up 4 bases and J gave up 11 bases; unmatched junction bases: 12. The germline CDR1 and CDR2 sequences are LGHDT and YNNKEL (reference sequence). CDR3 loop: CASSRLQGVMEAFF. The CDR3 DNA follows: TGTGCCAGCAGCCGACTACAGGGGGTGATGGAGGCTTTCTTT.

V usage is TRBV5-6 and J usage is TRBJ2-7, with a weak D call TRBD1 (6 bases). This CDR3 spans 12 amino acids. Germline lookup yields CDR1 SGHDT and CDR2 YYEEEE. The germline V and J ends were trimmed by 7 bases and 0 bases, with 8 bases remaining between them. The CDR3 coding sequence is TGTGCCAGCGGACAGTCCTCCTACGAGCAGTACTTC. Translation: CASGQSSYEQYF.

The table lists this clone with a few counts. This chain links TRBV4-1 with TRBJ1-3, with 7 bases aligning to TRBD1. This CDR3 contains 15 residues. CDR1 and CDR2 from the germline V gene are MGHRA and YSYEKL. V shed 4 bases, J shed 0 bases, and the junction held 3 bases outside the gene matches. The CDR3 DNA reads as TGCGCCAGCAGCCCGGGGACAGACTCTGGAAACACCATATATTTT. Residues: CASSPGTDSGNTIYF.